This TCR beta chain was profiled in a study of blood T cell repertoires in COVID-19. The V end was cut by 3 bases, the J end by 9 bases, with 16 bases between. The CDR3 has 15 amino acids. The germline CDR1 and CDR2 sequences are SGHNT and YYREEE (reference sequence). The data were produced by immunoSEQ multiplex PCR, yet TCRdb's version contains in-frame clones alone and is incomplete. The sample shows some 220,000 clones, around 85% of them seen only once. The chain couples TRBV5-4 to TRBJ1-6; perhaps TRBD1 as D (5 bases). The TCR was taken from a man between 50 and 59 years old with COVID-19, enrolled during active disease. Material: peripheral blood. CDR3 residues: CASSSPVGGPSPLHF. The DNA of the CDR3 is TGTGCCAGCAGCTCGCCGGTGGGGGGACCTTCACCCCTCCACTTT.